Detailed here is one TCR beta chain. Its antigen remains unidentified. This entry comes from a study of cytomegalovirus exposure and HLA in healthy donors. Deletions cut 5 bases from V and 7 bases from J, with 17 bases between. Per germline, CDR1 MNHNS and CDR2 SASEGT. CDR3 size: 14 residues. All donors participated as healthy donors of bone marrow. Findings and limits, study-wide: Listed as cytomegalovirus-associated were over 150 TCR beta chains. Usually a TCR sequence was rare, but some public TCRs were found in many donors.

The PCR had 60 Vbeta and 13 Jbeta primers. Sequencing was performed with immunoSEQ multiplex PCR; in TCRdb, only in-frame clones are kept and a portion is missing. The data contain some 170,000 clones, 75% to 90% of them singletons. This sequence originates from a man aged 30-40 years in good health and CMV-seronegative. The sequencing sample was made of PBMCs. This rearrangement joins TRBV6-1 to TRBJ1-1; weak D call: TRBD1 (5 bases). This CDR3 reads CASSSDRSSVEAFF. In DNA, the CDR3 is TGTGCCAGCAGTTCCGACAGAAGTTCCGTTGAAGCTTTCTTT.